The rows below give T cell receptor beta chains drawn from one sample of a study of T cell changes during pregnancy in multiple sclerosis. Sequenced by immunoSEQ multiplex PCR; TCRdb stores in-frame clones only, minus some. This sample carries tens of thousands of clones, 94% of them seen once, and the ten largest clones take 0.84%. Sample: peripheral blood, taken in the third trimester of pregnancy. The origin of the receptors is a female donor with multiple sclerosis, enrolled in a pregnancy study. Each CDR3 is given without its conserved first and last residue. Fields, in order: V gene, J gene, CDR3 protein.

V: TRBV6-1; J: TRBJ1-2; CDR3: ASSEGTGVINYGYT
V: TRBV4-3; J: TRBJ2-7; CDR3: ASSQGWQVGHYEQY
V: TRBV28; J: TRBJ2-7; CDR3: ASTPSGTVYEQY
V: TRBV28; J: TRBJ1-5; CDR3: ASSFGQWNQPQH
V: TRBV5-1; J: TRBJ2-3; CDR3: ASSPTGTDTQY
V: TRBV19; J: TRBJ2-2; CDR3: ASKQETWLTGYTGELF
V: TRBV27; J: TRBJ2-2; CDR3: ASSFGTSGMTGELF
V: TRBV5-4; J: TRBJ1-2; CDR3: ASSSGDTVAYGYT
V: TRBV9; J: TRBJ1-1; CDR3: ASSETGGPTEAF
V: TRBV7-2; J: TRBJ2-1; CDR3: ASSLGTSGYNEQF
V: TRBV7-2; J: TRBJ2-6; CDR3: ASSLGGAGANVLT
V: TRBV11-3; J: TRBJ2-1; CDR3: ASSPSGTRLREQF
V: TRBV6-5; J: TRBJ2-5; CDR3: ASSRQGSWKTQY
V: TRBV27; J: TRBJ2-7; CDR3: ASSLSPSGDNDEQY
V: TRBV9; J: TRBJ2-3; CDR3: ASSVVTSGIGDTQY
V: TRBV7-6; J: TRBJ2-3; CDR3: ASSLVAGGTDTQY
V: TRBV27; J: TRBJ2-1; CDR3: ASSPVPGQGYNEQF
V: TRBV30; J: TRBJ1-1; CDR3: AWSVPDRGLRAF
V: TRBV5-5; J: TRBJ1-5; CDR3: ASSLESRGQPQH
V: TRBV15; J: TRBJ1-1; CDR3: ATGALYNTEAF